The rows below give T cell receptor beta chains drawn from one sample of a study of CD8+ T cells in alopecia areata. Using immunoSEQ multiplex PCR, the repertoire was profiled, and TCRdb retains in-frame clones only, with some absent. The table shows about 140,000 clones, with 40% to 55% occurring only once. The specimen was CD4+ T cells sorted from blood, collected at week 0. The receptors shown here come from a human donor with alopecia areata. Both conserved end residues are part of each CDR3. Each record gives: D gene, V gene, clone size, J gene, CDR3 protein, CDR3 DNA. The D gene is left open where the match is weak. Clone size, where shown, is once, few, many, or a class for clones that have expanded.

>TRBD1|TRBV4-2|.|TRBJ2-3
CASSQLLRQGGDTQYF
TGTGCCAGCAGCCAACTTCTAAGACAGGGCGGGGATACGCAGTATTTT
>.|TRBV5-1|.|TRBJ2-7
CASRPKTDTYEQYF
TGCGCCAGCAGACCAAAGACAGACACCTACGAGCAGTACTTC
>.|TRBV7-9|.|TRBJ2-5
CASSPTGLSQYF
TGTGCCAGCAGTCCTACCGGTTTGTCCCAGTACTTC
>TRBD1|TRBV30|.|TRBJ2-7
CAWKTGTGAEQYF
TGTGCCTGGAAGACCGGGACAGGGGCCGAGCAGTACTTC
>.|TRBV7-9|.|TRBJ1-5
CASSSNYQPQHF
TGTGCCAGCAGTTCAAATTATCAGCCCCAGCATTTT
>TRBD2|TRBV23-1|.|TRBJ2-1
CASSQSGLAGGRNEQFF
TGCGCCAGCAGTCAATCTGGACTAGCGGGAGGGCGGAATGAGCAGTTCTTC
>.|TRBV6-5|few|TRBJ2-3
CASGLGTDTQYF
TGTGCCAGCGGCCTCGGAACAGATACGCAGTATTTT
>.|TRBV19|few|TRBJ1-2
CASRTPAGLTF
TGTGCCAGTAGAACCCCAGCAGGGCTAACCTTC
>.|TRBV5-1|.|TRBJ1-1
CASSLFANTEAFF
TGCGCCAGCAGCTTGTTTGCGAACACTGAAGCTTTCTTT
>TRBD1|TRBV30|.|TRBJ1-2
CAWADRGRDYGYTF
TGTGCCTGGGCCGACAGGGGGCGCGACTATGGCTACACCTTC
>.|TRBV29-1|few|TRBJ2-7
CSVVDGTYEQYF
TGCAGCGTGGTGGACGGAACCTACGAGCAGTACTTC
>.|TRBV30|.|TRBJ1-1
CAWTPELNTEAFF
TGTGCCTGGACTCCGGAGTTGAACACTGAAGCTTTCTTT
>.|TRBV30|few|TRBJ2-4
CAGGRDTLAKNIQYF
TGTGCCGGGGGCCGGGATACTCTGGCCAAAAACATTCAGTACTTC
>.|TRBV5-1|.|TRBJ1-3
CASSLEGNTIYF
TGCGCCAGCAGCTTGGAGGGAAACACCATATATTTT
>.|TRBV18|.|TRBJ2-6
CASSLGTGANVLTF
TGTGCCAGCTCACTGGGGACAGGGGCCAACGTCCTGACTTTC
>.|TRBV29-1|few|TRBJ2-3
CSVEARGTDTQYF
TGCAGCGTTGAGGCCAGGGGCACAGATACGCAGTATTTT
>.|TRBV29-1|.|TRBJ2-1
CSVVGRLAYNEQFF
TGCAGCGTTGTTGGTCGGCTAGCATACAATGAGCAGTTCTTC
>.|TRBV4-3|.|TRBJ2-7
CASSRVWAPVYEQYF
TGCGCCAGCAGCCGGGTCTGGGCACCCGTCTACGAGCAGTACTTC
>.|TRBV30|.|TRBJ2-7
CAWSVAANYEQYF
TGTGCCTGGAGTGTTGCAGCTAACTACGAGCAGTACTTC
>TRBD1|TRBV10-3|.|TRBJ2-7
CAIARTGSSYEQYF
TGTGCCATCGCTCGGACAGGCTCTTCCTACGAGCAGTACTTC
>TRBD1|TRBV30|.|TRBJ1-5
CAWGHRGRRQPQHF
TGTGCCTGGGGTCACAGGGGGCGTAGACAGCCCCAGCATTTT
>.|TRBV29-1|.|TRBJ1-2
CSVEGVGYTF
TGCAGCGTTGAAGGGGTTGGCTACACCTTC
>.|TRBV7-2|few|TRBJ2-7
CASSLRGTYEQYF
TGTGCCAGCAGCTTACGGGGGACCTACGAGCAGTACTTC
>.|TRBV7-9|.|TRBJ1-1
CASSFGGNTEAFF
TGTGCCAGCAGCTTTGGAGGAAACACTGAAGCTTTCTTT
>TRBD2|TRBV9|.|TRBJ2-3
CASSVLAGVPTDTQYF
TGTGCCAGCAGCGTTCTAGCGGGAGTACCCACAGATACGCAGTATTTT
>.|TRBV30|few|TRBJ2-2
CAWFREELNTGELFF
TGTGCCTGGTTTAGGGAAGAACTGAACACCGGGGAGCTGTTTTTT
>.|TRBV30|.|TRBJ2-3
CAGTPGGPGDTQYF
TGTGCCGGGACTCCCGGCGGTCCCGGCGATACGCAGTATTTT
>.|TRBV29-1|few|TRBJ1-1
CSVGEDTEAFF
TGCAGCGTCGGAGAGGACACTGAAGCTTTCTTT
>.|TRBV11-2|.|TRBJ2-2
CASSLGRVNTGELFF
TGTGCCAGCAGCTTAGGGCGGGTAAACACCGGGGAGCTGTTTTTT
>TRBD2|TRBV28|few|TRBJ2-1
CASSALLAGQFF
TGTGCCAGCAGTGCATTACTAGCGGGGCAGTTCTTC
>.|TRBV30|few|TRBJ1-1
CAWSFRKQAAFF
TGTGCCTGGAGTTTCCGGAAACAAGCCGCTTTCTTT